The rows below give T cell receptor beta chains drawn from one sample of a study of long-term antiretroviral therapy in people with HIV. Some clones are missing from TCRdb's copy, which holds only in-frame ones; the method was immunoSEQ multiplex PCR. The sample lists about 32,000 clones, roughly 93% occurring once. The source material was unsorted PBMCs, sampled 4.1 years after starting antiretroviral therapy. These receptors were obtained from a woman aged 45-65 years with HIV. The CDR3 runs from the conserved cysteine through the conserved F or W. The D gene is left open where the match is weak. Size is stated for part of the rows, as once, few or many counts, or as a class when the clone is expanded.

CASSQGMTGRSSNYGYTF	TGCGCCAGCAGCCAAGGCATGACAGGGAGGTCCTCTAACTATGGCTACACCTTC	TRBV4-1	-	TRBD1	TRBJ1-2
CASSTQRGRGANVLTF	TGTGCCAGCAGCACCCAAAGGGGGCGAGGGGCCAACGTCCTGACTTTC	TRBV7-3	-	TRBD1	TRBJ2-6
CASSLSVSSYEQYF	TGTGCCAGCAGCTTGAGTGTAAGCTCCTACGAGCAGTACTTC	TRBV7-9	-	-	TRBJ2-7
CASSQRDRSGYTF	TGTGCCAGCAGCCAACGGGACAGAAGTGGCTACACCTTC	TRBV27	-	TRBD1	TRBJ1-2
CASSDFGTFYGYTF	TGTGCCAGCAGTGACTTCGGGACGTTTTATGGCTACACCTTC	TRBV2	-	-	TRBJ1-2
CASSSTYPGPWKDTQYF	TGTGCCAGCAGTTCTACATACCCCGGTCCCTGGAAAGATACGCAGTATTTT	TRBV27	-	-	TRBJ2-3
CASSLSEGPQHF	TGTGCCAGCAGCTTGTCTGAGGGGCCCCAGCATTTT	TRBV7-2	-	-	TRBJ1-5
CASSAGRSTEAFF	TGTGCCAGCAGTGCCGGCCGATCAACTGAAGCTTTCTTT	TRBV6-1	-	-	TRBJ1-1
CASSSELEQYFYEQYF	TGTGCCAGCAGTTCCGAGTTGGAACAGTATTTTTACGAGCAGTACTTC	TRBV2	-	-	TRBJ2-7
CASSRDQRGSNTGELFF	TGTGCCAGCAGCCGCGATCAGCGGGGGTCGAACACCGGGGAGCTGTTTTTT	TRBV11-2	-	TRBD2	TRBJ2-2
CASSLVVRSGGSRDTQYF	TGTGCCAGCAGCTTAGTAGTGCGTAGCGGGGGGTCGAGAGATACGCAGTATTTT	TRBV7-6	-	TRBD2	TRBJ2-3
CASRRDFLSGNTIYF	TGTGCCAGCAGGAGGGACTTCCTCTCTGGAAACACCATATATTTT	TRBV9	-	-	TRBJ1-3
CAWSPRQLAQETQYF	TGTGCCTGGTCCCCGCGGCAGCTAGCTCAAGAGACCCAGTACTTC	TRBV30	-	-	TRBJ2-5
CASSSPGGGSTF	TGTGCCAGCAGCTCCCCTGGGGGCGGGAGCACCTTC	TRBV11-1	-	-	TRBJ1-2
CASSVTGAAYEQYF	TGTGCCAGCAGTGTAACGGGGGCGGCCTACGAGCAGTACTTC	TRBV7-9	-	-	TRBJ2-7
CASSEAARGKETQYF	TGTGCCAGCAGTGAAGCGGCCAGGGGCAAAGAGACCCAGTACTTC	TRBV6-1	-	-	TRBJ2-5
CASSLSGANVLTF	TGTGCCAGCAGTTTATCTGGGGCCAACGTCCTGACTTTC	TRBV2	-	-	TRBJ2-6
CASSFQVDVEQYF	TGTGCCAGCAGCTTTCAGGTAGACGTCGAGCAGTACTTC	TRBV11-1	-	-	TRBJ2-7
CASSFRGVGTGELFF	TGTGCCAGCAGCTTCAGGGGGGTAGGCACCGGGGAGCTGTTTTTT	TRBV11-3	-	-	TRBJ2-2
CASSLDRGQVGNTEAFF	TGCGCCAGCAGCTTGGACAGGGGGCAAGTTGGCAACACTGAAGCTTTCTTT	TRBV5-1	-	TRBD1	TRBJ1-1
CASSPPGGGYEQYF	TGTGCCAGCTCACCTCCCGGGGGGGGCTACGAGCAGTACTTC	TRBV18	-	TRBD2	TRBJ2-7
CASSLGQPNTEAFF	TGTGCCAGCAGCCTGGGACAGCCGAACACTGAAGCTTTCTTT	TRBV7-8	few	TRBD1	TRBJ1-1
CASSLDRIRLFF	TGTGCCAGCAGTTTAGACAGGATCCGACTGTTTTTT	TRBV28	-	-	TRBJ1-4
CAIRGTAPGETQYF	TGTGCCATCAGGGGGACAGCCCCGGGGGAGACCCAGTACTTC	TRBV10-3	-	TRBD1	TRBJ2-5
CASSLGQRGGRETQYF	TGTGCCAGCAGCTTGGGGCAGCGGGGGGGTCGAGAGACCCAGTACTTC	TRBV5-8	-	TRBD2	TRBJ2-5
CASSILAENTEAFF	TGTGCCAGTAGTATTCTCGCCGAGAACACTGAAGCTTTCTTT	TRBV19	-	-	TRBJ1-1
CASSFQGAPGYTF	TGTGCCAGCAGCTTTCAGGGGGCGCCTGGCTACACCTTC	TRBV5-4	-	TRBD1	TRBJ1-2
CASSPGVMDEQYF	TGTGCCAGCAGCCCAGGGGTTATGGACGAGCAGTACTTC	TRBV7-8	-	-	TRBJ2-7
CAITTGLESPLHF	TGTGCCATTACAACAGGGTTGGAGTCACCCCTCCACTTT	TRBV10-3	once	-	TRBJ1-6